The rows below give T cell receptor beta chains drawn from one sample of a study of blood T cell repertoires in COVID-19. This table comes from immunoSEQ multiplex PCR, and its TCRdb copy is limited to in-frame clones, with some not included. The sample has around 450,000 clones; about nine tenths are singletons. The sample comprised PBMCs or T cells enriched from blood (not recorded which). The source of these receptors is a man younger than 35 who had recovered from COVID-19. CDR3s include the opening cysteine and the closing phenylalanine or tryptophan. D genes are given only for firm matches. Size values are once, few and many counts, or a class for expanded clones, and some rows have none.

V gene	clone size	D gene	J gene	CDR3 DNA	CDR3 protein
TRBV18	.	.	TRBJ1-5	TGTGCCAGCTCACCCGGGAAAGCAAGCAATCAGCCCCAGCATTTT	CASSPGKASNQPQHF
TRBV21-1	.	.	TRBJ2-7	TGTGCCAGCAGCAAAGCGCTCTTAGTTTTCTACCCCTACGAGCAGTACTTC	CASSKALLVFYPYEQYF
TRBV5-1	.	TRBD1	TRBJ2-3	TGCGCCAGCAGATTGGAAGGACAGGGCACAGATACGCAGTATTTT	CASRLEGQGTDTQYF
TRBV18	once	TRBD1	TRBJ1-4	TGTGCCACCTCTCTCCAACCAGGGGGTACTAATGAAAAACTGTTTTTT	CATSLQPGGTNEKLFF
TRBV3-1/TRBV3-2	.	.	TRBJ1-6	TGTGCCAGCACCTCCGGGGGATTTGCTTCACCCCTCCACTTT	CASTSGGFASPLHF
TRBV29-1	.	TRBD2	TRBJ2-7	TGCAGCGGGACTAGCGGGAAGGACGAGCAGTACTTC	CSGTSGKDEQYF
TRBV5-8	.	.	TRBJ1-3	TGTGCCAGCAGCTTGGCCGGCAGGGTGGGAAACACCATATATTTT	CASSLAGRVGNTIYF
TRBV4-2	.	.	TRBJ1-5	TGTGCCAGCAGCCAAGACGCCAGGGGAAGAATACCCCAGCATTTT	CASSQDARGRIPQHF
TRBV28	.	TRBD2	TRBJ2-2	TGTGCCAGCAGTTTATCCCGGGGGAGGGCCTACACCGGGGAGCTGTTTTTT	CASSLSRGRAYTGELFF
TRBV15	.	.	TRBJ1-1	TGTGCCACCAGTCGGGAATCCTTGGGGGAAGCTTTCTTT	CATSRESLGEAFF
TRBV7-6	.	TRBD1	TRBJ2-2	TGTGCCAGCAGCTTAAGGGGGCGCGAGGACACCGGGGAGCTGTTTTTT	CASSLRGREDTGELFF
TRBV6-5	.	TRBD1	TRBJ2-7	TGTGCCAGCAGTTACGGGGACAGGGTCACCTACGAGCAGTACTTC	CASSYGDRVTYEQYF
TRBV9	.	.	TRBJ2-7	TGTGCCAGCAGCGCGCCCCTAGCAGCCGAGCAGTACTTC	CASSAPLAAEQYF
TRBV30	.	TRBD2	TRBJ2-3	TGTGCCTGGAGTGCCGGGACTAGCGGGTTTTCAGATACGCAGTATTTT	CAWSAGTSGFSDTQYF
TRBV5-1	.	TRBD1	TRBJ1-1	TGCGCCAGCAGCTTGGTGGGCCGGGACAGGAGAGGATACACTGAAGCTTTCTTT	CASSLVGRDRRGYTEAFF
TRBV27	.	.	TRBJ1-3	TGTGCCAGCAGTCCAACAGGCTCTGGAAACACCATATATTTT	CASSPTGSGNTIYF
TRBV5-1	.	TRBD1	TRBJ1-6	TGCGCCAGCAGCTTCCCGGGACAGGCAGGTTCACCCCTCCACTTT	CASSFPGQAGSPLHF
TRBV5-6	.	.	TRBJ2-2	TGTGCCAGCAGCCGTCCGTTTAACACCGGGGAGCTGTTTTTT	CASSRPFNTGELFF
TRBV19	.	TRBD1	TRBJ2-2	TGTGCCAGTAGTGTTAGACAGGGTACCGGGGAGCTGTTTTTT	CASSVRQGTGELFF
TRBV7-8	.	.	TRBJ1-5	TGTGCCAGCAGCTTAGAGTCTGCGTATAGCAATCAGCCCCAGCATTTT	CASSLESAYSNQPQHF
TRBV7-9	.	.	TRBJ1-1	TGTGCCAGCAGCTTTAATTCTCGGTCTGAAGCTTTCTTT	CASSFNSRSEAFF
TRBV5-1	.	TRBD1	TRBJ2-2	TGCGCCAGCAGCTTGGGGACAGGGATCACCGGGGAGCTGTTTTTT	CASSLGTGITGELFF
TRBV18	.	TRBD2	TRBJ2-7	TGTGCCAGCTCACCCATGGGAGCGGGAGGTGACGAGCAGTACTTC	CASSPMGAGGDEQYF
TRBV29-1	.	.	TRBJ2-7	TGCAGCGTTGAAGATCAAGAGGGTGTGTACGAGCAGTACTTC	CSVEDQEGVYEQYF
TRBV6-5	.	TRBD1	TRBJ1-5	TGTGCCTCACAGAGGGACAGAAATAGCAATCAGCCCCAGCATTTT	CASQRDRNSNQPQHF
TRBV29-1	.	.	TRBJ2-7	TGCAGCGTTGAGGGGCCGCACCCAGATAAATCATCCTACGAGCAGTACTTC	CSVEGPHPDKSSYEQYF
TRBV19	.	TRBD2	TRBJ2-1	TGTGCCAGTAGTGCGGGGACTAGCTCTAATGAGCAGTTCTTC	CASSAGTSSNEQFF
TRBV20-1	.	.	TRBJ1-1	TGCAGTGCTAGTGGGGGCGCGAACACTGAAGCTTTCTTT	CSASGGANTEAFF
TRBV25-1	.	.	TRBJ1-2	TGTGCCAGCAGTGAAGGAGAGGGTGGTAAGATCTATGGCTACACCTTC	CASSEGEGGKIYGYTF
TRBV5-4	.	.	TRBJ1-1	TGTGCCAGCAGCTTTGACTTCAGGAGGTCCACTGAAGCTTTCTTT	CASSFDFRRSTEAFF
TRBV27	.	.	TRBJ2-7	TGTGCCAGCACCCCGACAGGACTCGCTCACGAGCAGTACTTC	CASTPTGLAHEQYF
TRBV19	.	TRBD2	TRBJ2-1	TGTGCCAGTAGTAGAACTAGCGGGGGGGCGGGTGAGCAGTTCTTC	CASSRTSGGAGEQFF
TRBV14	.	.	TRBJ1-5	TGTGCCAGCAGCCTTGGAAGACGGGAGCCCCAGCATTTT	CASSLGRREPQHF
TRBV29-1	.	.	TRBJ1-3	TGCAGCGCCGAGACGGGGAAAGCTGACTCTGGAAACACCATATATTTT	CSAETGKADSGNTIYF
TRBV5-4	.	TRBD2	TRBJ2-1	TGTGCCAGCAGCTTCGGGAGCGGGGGTCTTTACAATGAGCAGTTCTTC	CASSFGSGGLYNEQFF
TRBV9	.	.	TRBJ1-3	TGTGCCAGCAGCCGGGACACCTCGGGGAACACCATATATTTT	CASSRDTSGNTIYF
TRBV19	.	.	TRBJ1-2	TGTGCCAGTAGTGACAGCCTACGGATCTATGGCTACACCTTC	CASSDSLRIYGYTF
TRBV3-1/TRBV3-2	.	TRBD1	TRBJ1-1	TGTGCCAGCAGCCAAGGTCGACAGGGGGGGACTGAAGCTTTCTTT	CASSQGRQGGTEAFF
TRBV5-1	.	.	TRBJ2-5	TGCGCCAGCAGCTTCTCAGTGGGGCCGGAGACCCAGTACTTC	CASSFSVGPETQYF
TRBV18	.	.	TRBJ1-1	TGTGCCAGCTCACCCGGCCGGCAGGTTGTTAGAACTGAAGCTTTCTTT	CASSPGRQVVRTEAFF
TRBV25-1	.	.	TRBJ1-1	TGTGCCAGCAGTGAATTAGTAGAGGGAATGAACACTGAAGCTTTCTTT	CASSELVEGMNTEAFF
TRBV2	.	TRBD2	TRBJ2-2	TGTGCCAGCAGTGGGACTAGCGGGGGGACCGGGGAGCTGTTTTTT	CASSGTSGGTGELFF
TRBV4-1	.	TRBD2	TRBJ2-1	TGCGCCAGCAGCCACGCGGGAGCGGGGGGGCTCGCAGGGGAGCAGTTCTTC	CASSHAGAGGLAGEQFF
TRBV11-2	.	TRBD1	TRBJ2-5	TGTGCCAGCAGCCCCCTTACAGGGGCTGGAGAGACCCAGTACTTC	CASSPLTGAGETQYF
TRBV18	.	TRBD2	TRBJ2-3	TGTGCCAGCTCACTTATAGCGGGAGCAACTCGGGATACGCAGTATTTT	CASSLIAGATRDTQYF
TRBV7-9	.	.	TRBJ1-1	TGTGCCAGCAGCCCAGGGATCGATTGGGACACTGAAGCTTTCTTT	CASSPGIDWDTEAFF
TRBV7-9	.	.	TRBJ1-3	TGTGCCAGCAGCTTAGGGGCAGAGAGAAACACCATATATTTT	CASSLGAERNTIYF
TRBV19	once	.	TRBJ2-3	TGTGCCAGTAGTATAGATGAGACAGGAACGCAGTATTTT	CASSIDETGTQYF
TRBV28	.	TRBD1	TRBJ2-1	TGTGCCAGCAGTTTGACCGGGACAGGTGAGCAGTTCTTC	CASSLTGTGEQFF
TRBV3-1/TRBV3-2	.	.	TRBJ2-7	TGTGCCAGCAGCCATCGGGGGGACACGGACTACTCCTACGAGCAGTACTTC	CASSHRGDTDYSYEQYF
TRBV6-1	.	.	TRBJ2-6	TGTGCCAGCAGTGAAATTCCAGGGATAAACTCTGGGGCCAACGTCCTGACTTTC	CASSEIPGINSGANVLTF
TRBV25-1	.	TRBD1	TRBJ2-2	TGTGCCAGCAGTGCCCCCGGGACAGGGTGGGGGACCGGGGAGCTGTTTTTT	CASSAPGTGWGTGELFF
TRBV5-1	.	.	TRBJ1-4	TGCGCCAGCAGCTTCGGCCAGGTTAATGAAAAACTGTTTTTT	CASSFGQVNEKLFF
TRBV2	.	.	TRBJ2-2	TGTGCCAGCAGTGGGGCAGTCAGCACCGGGGAGCTGTTTTTT	CASSGAVSTGELFF